The 30 T cell receptor beta chains listed next were all sequenced from one sample in a study of T cells in Graves' hyperthyroidism and ophthalmopathy (dated by TCRdb to the late 2010s). Libraries came from multiplex PCR. The sequencer was an Illumina HiSeq 2000. Amplification of TCR beta CDR3 regions was carried out from RNA transcripts. A first-round RT-PCR of the TCR CDR3 used the HTBI primer set with the Qiagen OneStep RT-PCR kit. Starting from the raw public reads, TCRdb applied fastp trimming at Q25, assembled clones with MiXCR and retained in-frame beta chains. Identical CDR3 protein sequences are pooled into one entry, listed with their most common genes and DNA. The sample has approximately 870,000 distinct CDR3 sequences on record, roughly 40% of them singletons. The top ten hold 7.5% to 9.5% of the sample. The sample was blood. The receptors here all came from a man between 18 and 35 years old with Graves' hyperthyroidism.

This clonotype has at least ten counts. The chain uses TRBV29-1 and TRBJ2-7; D may be TRBD1 (6 bases). The CDR3 is 14 amino acids. Germline V gives CDR1 SQVTM, CDR2 ANQGSEA. The V and J ends lost 6 bases and 3 bases respectively, with 18 bases between them. The CDR3 loop reads CSVVPGHYNYEQYF. Here the CDR3 DNA reads TGCAGCGTCGTCCCGGGACACTATAACTACGAGCAGTACTTC.

V gene TRBV7-9 combines with J gene TRBJ1-2, with a tentative D call TRBD1 (5 bases). The CDR3 extends over 14 amino acids. The germline gives CDR1 SEHNR, CDR2 FQNEAQ (reference sequence). Trimming pared 0 bases from V and 2 bases from J, leaving 7 bases between. The CDR3 nucleotides are TGTGCCAGCAGCTTAGCCGACAGCAACTATGGCTACACCTTC. Residues: CASSLADSNYGYTF.

This clonotype was seen ten or more times. Relative to the germline gene, one junction end is altered; a read error may explain this. The V and J genes are TRBV7-7 and TRBJ2-2, with D unresolved. This CDR3 comprises 15 residues. Germline assignment: CDR1 SSHAT and CDR2 FNYEAQ (reference sequence). CDR3: CASSLGLTNTGELFF. As DNA, the CDR3 is TGTGCTAGCAGCTTAGGCCTAACGAACACCGGGGAGCTGTTTTTT.

The chain joins TRBV13 to TRBJ2-7; the D gene is possibly TRBD1 (7 bases). Trimming left V 0 bases short and J 7 bases short, with 13 bases between. CDR1 is PRHDT and CDR2 is FYEKMQ in the germline V gene (reference sequence). CDR3 length: 14 amino acids. The CDR3 DNA reads as TGTGCCAGCAGCTTAGGCAAGGGGGCGGGAGAGCAGTACTTC. Translated, it gives CASSLGKGAGEQYF.

This clonotype was recorded many times. This chain connects TRBV15 to TRBJ1-5; no clear D gene. The V gene's germline CDR1 is LNHNV and CDR2 YYDKDF (reference sequence). Trimming took 8 bases from V and 5 from J, leaving 1 base between them. This CDR3 is 9 amino acids long. CDR3 sequence (DNA): TGTGCCACCGATCAGCCCCAGCATTTT. Translation: CATDQPQHF.

A few counts support this clonotype. This chain uses TRBV4-1 with TRBJ2-5; possibly TRBD2 for D (5 bases). CDR1 is MGHRA and CDR2 is YSYEKL in the germline V gene. V lost 2 bases, J lost 3 bases, and 7 bases lay in between. CDR3 length equals 13 residues. The CDR3 is CASSQLLEETQYF. Written as DNA, the CDR3 is TGCGCCAGCAGCCAACTACTAGAAGAGACCCAGTACTTC.

This clonotype was recorded a few times. V and J are TRBV20-1 and TRBJ1-3; D may be TRBD1 (6 bases). This CDR3 has 13 residues. CDR1 is DFQATT, CDR2 SNEGSKA, per germline (reference sequence). V gave up 1 base and J gave up 7 bases, with 11 bases separating them. Here the CDR3 DNA reads TGCAGTGCTAGAGCGGACAGTTGGAACACCATATATTTT. Its protein product is CSARADSWNTIYF.

The chain couples TRBV28 to TRBJ2-7; 8 bases map to TRBD1. V was clipped by 3 bases and J by 4 bases; unmatched bases: 11. Per the germline V gene, CDR1 is MDHEN and CDR2 is SYDVKM. The CDR3 length is 16 residues. The chain's CDR3 is CASSLGQGAPEYEQYF. CDR3 nucleotide sequence: TGTGCCAGCAGTTTGGGCCAGGGGGCGCCGGAATACGAGCAGTACTTC.

A few counts support this clonotype. The rearrangement links TRBV7-2 to TRBJ2-7, with TRBD1 matching over 11 bases. V was clipped by 5 bases and J by 3 bases; unmatched bases: 9. This CDR3 has 16 amino acids. CDR1 is SGHTA, CDR2 FQGNSA, per germline. DNA for the CDR3: TGTGCCAGCAGCCGGACAGGGGGCGGGAATGGCTACGAGCAGTACTTC. Translated: CASSRTGGGNGYEQYF.

The count of this clonotype is one. Compared with germline, one end of the junction differs, possibly owing to a read error. This CDR3 is CAISEGTSGDSKQPQHF. CDR3 bases: TGTGCCATCAGTGAAGGGACTAGCGGGGATAGCAAACAGCCCCAGCATTTT. V is TRBV10-3 and J is TRBJ1-5; D is perhaps TRBD1 (5 bases). The V gene's germline CDR1 is ENHRY and CDR2 SYGVKD. This CDR3 has 17 amino acids.

In this sample, this clonotype turned up once. The chain is built from TRBV2 and TRBJ1-6, with 8 bases matching TRBD1. The J segment lost 14 bases and the V segment lost 9 bases, leaving 6 bases of the junction unmatched. From germline, CDR1 is SNHLY and CDR2 FYNNEI. The CDR3 runs to 11 residues. CDR3 residues: CASAQGGTLHF. DNA of the CDR3: TGTGCCAGTGCACAGGGGGGGACCCTCCACTTT.

Concerning this clonotype: The germline gene is not matched at one end of the junction; a read error may be the cause. V gene TRBV7-8 combines with J gene TRBJ1-6; 8 nucleotides agree with TRBD1. CDR1 is SGHVS and CDR2 is FQNEAQ in the germline V gene. This CDR3 spans 17 amino acids. CDR3 coding DNA: TGTGCCAGCAGCTTAGGAGCCCAGGGGGCCTATAATTCACCCCCCCACTTT. This translates into CASSLGAQGAYNSPPHF. Looking up the rest from reference TRBV7-8 and TRBJ1-6 gives the full variable domain: GAGVSQSPRYKVAKRGQDVALRCDPISGHVSLFWYQQALGQGPEFLTYFQNEAQLDKSGLPSDRFFAERPEGSVSTLKIQRTQQEDSAVYLCASSLGAQGAYNSPPHFGNGTRLTVT.

Concerning this clonotype: Being one base from a much bigger clone, this may be a read error. This chain links TRBV14 with TRBJ2-5; 7 nucleotides match TRBD1. Germline CDR1 reads SGHDN; CDR2 reads FVKESK. CDR3 length equals 14 residues. Here the CDR3 DNA reads TGTGACAGCAGCCTCTCGACAGGGCAAGAGACCCAGTACTTC. Translating gives CDSSLSTGQETQYF.

This clonotype was observed at least ten times. The chain combines TRBV29-1 with TRBJ2-7, with D unclear. The CDR3 runs to 13 residues. Germline lookup yields CDR1 SQVTM and CDR2 ANQGSEA. Trimming stripped 3 bases from V and 0 bases from J, with 9 bases between. CDR3 region: CSVEGVNSYEQYF. DNA for the CDR3: TGCAGCGTTGAGGGTGTTAACTCCTACGAGCAGTACTTC.

This clonotype was seen a handful of times. The chain recombines TRBV29-1 with TRBJ2-7; TRBD1 aligns across 10 bases. Trimming cost V 0 bases and J 4 bases; bases outside gene matches: 6. This CDR3 has 15 amino acids. Germline loops: CDR1 SQVTM, CDR2 ANQGSEA. The CDR3 DNA reads TGCAGCGTTGAAGACCGACAGGGGGCAAGGTACGAGCAGTACTTC. Protein product: CSVEDRQGARYEQYF.

V usage is TRBV9 and J usage is TRBJ2-7, with TRBD1 matching over 7 bases. CDR1 SGDLS and CDR2 YYNGEE come from the germline V gene. This CDR3 comprises 15 residues. Trimming removed 0 bases from V and 0 bases from J; junction bases left unmatched: 3. The CDR3 loop reads CASSVGQGFSYEQYF. CDR3 sequence (DNA): TGTGCCAGCAGCGTAGGACAGGGATTCTCCTACGAGCAGTACTTC.

DNA of the CDR3: TGCAGTGCCGACCCAAGCGCAACTAATGAAAAACTGTTTTTT. It codes for CSADPSATNEKLFF. The V and J genes are TRBV20-1 and TRBJ1-4; D remains ambiguous. Germline CDR1 DFQATT, CDR2 SNEGSKA (reference sequence). V was cut by 6 bases and J by 0 bases, with 11 bases left in between. This CDR3 has 14 residues.

The V and J genes are TRBV5-3 and TRBJ1-5; D might be TRBD1 (5 bases). TRBV5-3 is marked as an open reading frame, function uncertain. This CDR3 is 16 amino acids long. The V and J ends lost 9 bases and 9 bases respectively, with 28 bases between them. This chain's CDR3 is CANSPGSKGYQGPQHF. The CDR3 DNA reads as TGTGCCAACAGCCCAGGGAGTAAGGGATATCAGGGGCCCCAGCATTTT.

This clonotype was seen ten or more times. V usage is TRBV15 and J usage is TRBJ2-7; TRBD1 matches at 7 bases. V gave up 4 bases and J gave up 4 bases; unmatched junction bases: 10. In germline, CDR1 is LNHNV, CDR2 YYDKDF (reference sequence). The CDR3 runs to 15 residues. The CDR3: CATSTRQGEGYEQYF. Written as DNA, the CDR3 is TGTGCCACCAGCACTAGACAGGGAGAGGGGTACGAGCAGTACTTC.

The count of this clonotype is one. The chain recombines TRBV24-1 with TRBJ1-2; 8 nucleotides line up with TRBD1. This CDR3 is built from 16 residues. V shed 2 bases, J shed 6 bases, and the junction held 10 bases outside the gene matches. Germline V CDR1 and CDR2: KGHDR, SFDVKD. The CDR3 loop is CATSDSRTGIEDGYTF. CDR3 in DNA: TGTGCCACCAGTGATTCGAGGACAGGGATCGAAGATGGCTACACCTTC.

Note on this clonotype: The CDR3 does not close with the conserved phenylalanine or tryptophan, likely indicating a read error. Because the CDR3's place on the DNA is in doubt, the DNA is left out and the CDR3 is given as listed by TCRdb. The chain couples TRBV7-2 to TRBJ1-6; whether TRBD1, the table's D call, matches the DNA was not checked. The CDR3 is made up of 9 amino acids, end residues included. Germline V gene sequence: CDR1 SGHTA, CDR2 FQGNSA. CDR3 amino acids: CASSPTDRP.

The CDR3 coding sequence is TGTGCCAGCAGTGAAGTCAGGAATGGAAACACCATATATTTT. Its protein product is CASSEVRNGNTIYF. The rearrangement uses TRBV6-1 and TRBJ1-3, with D uncertain. Trimming stripped 1 base from V and 3 bases from J, with 7 bases between. Germline values: CDR1 MNHNS, CDR2 SASEGT. There are 14 residues in the CDR3.

V is TRBV28 and J is TRBJ1-6; no reliable D call. The germline V gene encodes CDR1 MDHEN and CDR2 SYDVKM. V gave up 1 base and J gave up 6 bases, with 10 bases separating them. CDR3 length: 15 residues. The CDR3 loop is CASSLFGVFNSPLHF. The CDR3 DNA is TGTGCCAGCAGTTTATTCGGGGTATTTAATTCACCCCTCCACTTT. Full variable domain (remainder filled in from reference TRBV28 and TRBJ1-6): DVKVTQSSRYLVKRTGEKVFLECVQDMDHENMFWYRQDPGLGLRLIYFSYDVKMKEKGDIPEGYSVSREKKERFSLILESASTNQTSMYLCASSLFGVFNSPLHFGNGTRLTVT.

This clonotype was detected only once. The chain is built from TRBV7-2 and TRBJ2-5; TRBD2 is a possible D gene (5 bases). Germline lookup yields CDR1 SGHTA and CDR2 FQGNSA. V dropped 0 bases and J dropped 5 bases, with 13 bases sitting between them. The CDR3 sequence is 15 residues long. The CDR3: CASSLAYGLGETQYF. The CDR3, as DNA: TGTGCCAGCAGCTTAGCGTACGGACTTGGGGAGACCCAGTACTTC.

As regards this clonotype: This likely reflects a read error, since a far larger clone is one base away. The chain recombines TRBV7-9 with TRBJ2-5, with no clear D. CDR3 length equals 13 residues. Germline-derived CDR1 and CDR2 are SEHNR and FQNEAQ (reference sequence). The CDR3 spells CAGSLGSQETQYF. The CDR3 DNA sequence: TGTGCCGGCAGCTTGGGCAGCCAAGAGACCCAGTACTTC.

The table lists this clonotype with many counts. The chain combines TRBV19 with TRBJ1-1; D might be TRBD1 (5 bases). CDR1 is LNHDA and CDR2 is SQIVND in the germline V gene (reference sequence). The V end was cut by 5 bases, the J end by 3 bases, with 13 bases between. The CDR3 totals 14 residues. The CDR3 coding sequence is TGTGCCAGTAGTTTCAGGGTGATCGACACTGAAGCTTTCTTT. Encoded protein: CASSFRVIDTEAFF.

The J gene is TRBJ2-7, the V gene TRBV2, with D possibly matching TRBD2 (6 bases). Trimming shortened V by 5 bases and J by 0 bases, and 8 bases separated the two germline ends. Germline V gives CDR1 SNHLY, CDR2 FYNNEI. CDR3 length equals 13 residues. The CDR3 protein is CASSRDFSYEQYF. CDR3 coding DNA: TGTGCCAGCAGTCGGGACTTCTCCTACGAGCAGTACTTC.

The chain couples TRBV18 to TRBJ2-7; D possibly matches TRBD1 or TRBD2 (5 bases each). Trimming left V 3 bases short and J 2 bases short, with 14 bases between. Germline values: CDR1 KGHSH, CDR2 LQKENI. The CDR3 loop spans 15 amino acids. The CDR3 sequence is CASSPSSGTAYEQYF. CDR3 bases: TGTGCCAGCTCACCGAGTAGTGGGACGGCCTACGAGCAGTACTTC.

This clonotype appeared a few times. The CDR3 DNA is TGTGCCATCAAAGCGGGGGCGTACCAAGAGACCCAGTACTTC. Translation: CAIKAGAYQETQYF. The rearrangement uses TRBV10-3 and TRBJ2-5; 8 nucleotides match TRBD2. The CDR3 has 14 residues. Germline-derived CDR1 and CDR2 are ENHRY and SYGVKD. With V trimmed by 7 bases and J by 0 bases, 4 bases remained unmatched.

This clonotype has a count of ten or more. The V and J genes are TRBV6-6 and TRBJ1-3; the D is unclear. V lost 6 bases to trimming and J lost 0 bases, with 6 bases between them. Per the germline V gene, CDR1 is MNHNY and CDR2 is SVGAGI (reference sequence). This CDR3 has 13 residues. CDR3 amino acids: CASRLSSGNTIYF. For the CDR3, the DNA is TGTGCCAGCAGGTTGAGCTCTGGAAACACCATATATTTT.